This entry lists 8 T cell receptor beta chains sequenced from one sample in a study of PD-L1 blockade in urothelial cancer. The assay was immunoSEQ multiplex PCR, and TCRdb's table has in-frame clones only and misses some. Of approximately 91,000 clones in the sample, 83% were seen once. Sample time point: peripheral blood 6 weeks after treatment start. The sequencing used PBMCs, collected around atezolizumab (anti-PD-L1) treatment. These TCRs come from a man between 65 and 79 years old with urothelial cancer.

The chain uses TRBV6-6 and TRBJ2-7; 8 bases align to TRBD1. CDR3 length equals 14 residues. Germline-derived CDR1 and CDR2 are MNHNY and SVGAGI (reference sequence). The J segment lost 4 bases and the V segment lost 5 bases, leaving 7 bases of the junction unmatched. CDR3 in DNA: TGTGCCAGCAGTCAGACAGGGGTATCGTACGAGCAGTACTTC. It yields the protein CASSQTGVSYEQYF.

This chain joins TRBV19 and TRBJ2-7; TRBD2 might be the D (6 bases). Germline V gives CDR1 LNHDA, CDR2 SQIVND (reference sequence). The CDR3 is 13 amino acids. V lost 3 bases and J 9 bases, leaving 15 bases between the germline ends. The CDR3 region is CASSIGASAAQYF. The DNA of the CDR3 is TGTGCCAGTAGTATTGGTGCTAGCGCCGCGCAGTACTTC.

V gene TRBV28 combines with J gene TRBJ2-7; TRBD2 matches 10 bases. The CDR3 totals 16 residues. V gave up 3 bases and J gave up 1 base; unmatched junction bases: 6. CDR1 and CDR2 from the germline V gene are MDHEN and SYDVKM. CDR3 DNA sequence: TGTGCCAGCAGTTTGGCTAGCGGGGGCCTTTCCTACGAGCAGTACTTC. Translated: CASSLASGGLSYEQYF. The variable domain in full, completed from reference TRBV28 and TRBJ2-7, reads DVKVTQSSRYLVKRTGEKVFLECVQDMDHENMFWYRQDPGLGLRLIYFSYDVKMKEKGDIPEGYSVSREKKERFSLILESASTNQTSMYLCASSLASGGLSYEQYFGPGTRLTVT.

As DNA, the CDR3 is TGTGCCAGCAGCCCGGGACAGAGCACAGATACGCAGTATTTT. Translating it yields CASSPGQSTDTQYF. The chain couples TRBV4-2 to TRBJ2-3; 7 bases are a match to TRBD1. There are 14 residues in the CDR3. Trimming took 4 bases from V and 0 from J; bases not matched to a gene: 1. Germline CDR1 LGHNA, CDR2 YNFKEQ.

The V call is TRBV2, the J call TRBJ1-4; 8 nucleotides agree with TRBD1. The V gene's germline CDR1 is SNHLY and CDR2 FYNNEI. After removal of 5 bases from V and 2 bases from J, the junction contained 4 bases not matched to a gene. CDR3 length: 15 residues. The CDR3 DNA reads TGTGCCAGCAGTCTAAACAGGGGGACTAATGAAAAACTGTTTTTT. The encoded protein is CASSLNRGTNEKLFF.

This clone was recorded only once. This rearrangement joins TRBV10-3 to TRBJ1-2; 7 bases match TRBD1. Germline CDR1 is ENHRY and CDR2 is SYGVKD. This CDR3 is 13 amino acids long. J was trimmed by 4 bases and V by 8 bases; bases with no gene match: 7. The CDR3 sequence is CAIRARDSYGYTF. For the CDR3, the DNA is TGTGCCATCCGGGCCCGGGACAGCTATGGCTACACCTTC.

This clone has a count of ten or more. This sequence joins TRBV19 and TRBJ1-1; 10 bases line up with TRBD1. The V gene end was trimmed by 3 bases and the J gene end by 5 bases; junction bases not matched to a gene: 12. The CDR3 is 17 amino acids. Germline V gene data show CDR1 as LNHDA and CDR2 as SQIVND (reference sequence). The CDR3 reads CASSIADRGPRLTEAFF. CDR3 sequence (DNA): TGTGCCAGTAGTATTGCCGACAGGGGGCCAAGGTTGACTGAAGCTTTCTTT.

This sequence joins TRBV5-1 and TRBJ1-2; 9 bases agree with TRBD1. The V and J ends lost 0 bases and 8 bases, in that order; junction bases with no gene match: 5. Germline values: CDR1 SGHRS, CDR2 YFSETQ. The CDR3 totals 14 residues. CDR3 sequence reads: CASSLDRGRGGYTF. The CDR3 nucleotides read TGCGCCAGCAGCTTGGACAGGGGGCGCGGGGGCTACACCTTC.